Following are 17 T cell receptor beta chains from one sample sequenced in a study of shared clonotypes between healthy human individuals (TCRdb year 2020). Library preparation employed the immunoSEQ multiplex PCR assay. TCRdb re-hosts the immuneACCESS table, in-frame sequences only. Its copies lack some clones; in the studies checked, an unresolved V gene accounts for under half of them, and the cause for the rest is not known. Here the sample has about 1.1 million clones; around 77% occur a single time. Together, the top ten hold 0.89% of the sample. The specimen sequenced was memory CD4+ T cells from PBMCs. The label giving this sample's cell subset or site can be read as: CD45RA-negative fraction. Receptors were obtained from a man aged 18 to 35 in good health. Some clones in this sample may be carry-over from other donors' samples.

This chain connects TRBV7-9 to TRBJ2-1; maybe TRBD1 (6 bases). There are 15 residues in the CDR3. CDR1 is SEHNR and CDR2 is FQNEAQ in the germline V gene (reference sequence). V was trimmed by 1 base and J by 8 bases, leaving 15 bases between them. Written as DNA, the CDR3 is TGTGCCAGCAGCTTAGGGGGCAGGGGATCGGATGAGCAGTTCTTC. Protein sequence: CASSLGGRGSDEQFF.

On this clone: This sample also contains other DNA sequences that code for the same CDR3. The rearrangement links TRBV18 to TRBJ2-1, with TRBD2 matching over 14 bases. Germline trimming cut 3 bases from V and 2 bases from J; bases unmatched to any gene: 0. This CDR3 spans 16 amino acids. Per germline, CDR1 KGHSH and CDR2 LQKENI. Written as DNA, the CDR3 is TGTGCCAGCTCACCGGGACTAGCGGGGGCCTACAATGAGCAGTTCTTC. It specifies CASSPGLAGAYNEQFF.

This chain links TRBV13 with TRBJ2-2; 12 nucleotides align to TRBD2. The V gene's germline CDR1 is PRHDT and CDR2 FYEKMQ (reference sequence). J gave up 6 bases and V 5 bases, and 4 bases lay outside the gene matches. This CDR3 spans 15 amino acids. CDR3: CASSRLAGVSGELFF. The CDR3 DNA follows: TGTGCCAGCAGCCGACTAGCGGGAGTTTCCGGGGAGCTGTTTTTT. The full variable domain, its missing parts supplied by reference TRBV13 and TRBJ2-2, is AAGVIQSPRHLIKEKRETATLKCYPIPRHDTVYWYQQGPGQDPQFLISFYEKMQSDKGSIPDRFSAQQFSDYHSELNMSSLELGDSALYFCASSRLAGVSGELFFGEGSRLTVL.

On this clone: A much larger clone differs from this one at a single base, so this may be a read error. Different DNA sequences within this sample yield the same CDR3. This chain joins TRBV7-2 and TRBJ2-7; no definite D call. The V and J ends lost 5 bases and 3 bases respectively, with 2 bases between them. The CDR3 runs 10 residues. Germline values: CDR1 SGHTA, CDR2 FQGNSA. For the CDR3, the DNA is TGTGCCAGCAGCCTCTACGAGCAGTACTTC. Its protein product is CASSLYEQYF.

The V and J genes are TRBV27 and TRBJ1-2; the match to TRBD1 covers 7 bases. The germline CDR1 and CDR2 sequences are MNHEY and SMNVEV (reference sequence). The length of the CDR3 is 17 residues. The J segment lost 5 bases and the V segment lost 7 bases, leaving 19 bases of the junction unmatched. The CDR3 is CASTPASGTELGYGYTF. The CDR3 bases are TGTGCCAGCACACCGGCCAGTGGGACAGAACTGGGGTATGGCTACACCTTC.

CDR3 DNA sequence: TGTGCCAGCAGCCCACGGGGGATCTATGGCTACACCTTC. It specifies CASSPRGIYGYTF. The V gene is TRBV9, the J gene TRBJ1-2; tentatively, D is TRBD1 (5 bases). Germline CDR1 and CDR2: SGDLS and YYNGEE. The CDR3 sequence is 13 residues long. V lost 4 bases to trimming and J lost 4 bases, with 11 bases between them.

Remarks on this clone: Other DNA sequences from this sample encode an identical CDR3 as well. The CDR3 spells CSVEDGTETQYF. The DNA for the CDR3 is TGCAGCGTTGAAGATGGAACAGAGACCCAGTACTTC. The chain links TRBV29-1 to TRBJ2-5; D is ambiguous. This CDR3 comprises 12 residues. The V end lost 0 bases, the J end lost 4 bases, and 6 bases lay between the germline ends. Germline assignment: CDR1 SQVTM and CDR2 ANQGSEA.

The CDR3, as DNA: TGTGCCAGCAGTTCCGACAGGGAGAACACTGAAGCTTTCTTT. It is translated as CASSSDRENTEAFF. The chain is built from TRBV6-6 and TRBJ1-1; 7 bases line up with TRBD1. The CDR3 totals 14 residues. V gave up 4 bases and J gave up 1 base; unmatched junction bases: 3. The germline CDR1 and CDR2 sequences are MNHNY and SVGAGI (reference sequence).

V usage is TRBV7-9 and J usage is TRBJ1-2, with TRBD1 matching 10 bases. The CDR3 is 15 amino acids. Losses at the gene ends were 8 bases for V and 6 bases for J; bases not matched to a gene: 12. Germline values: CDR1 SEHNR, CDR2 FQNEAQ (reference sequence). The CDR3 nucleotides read TGTGCCAGCCGAAGTACGGGACAGGGGATGGATGGCTACACCTTC. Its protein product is CASRSTGQGMDGYTF.

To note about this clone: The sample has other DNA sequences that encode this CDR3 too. Written as DNA, the CDR3 is TGTGCCAGCTCACCGGCAGGGGGCCAAGAGACCCAGTACTTC. Translated, it gives CASSPAGGQETQYF. The V and J genes are TRBV18 and TRBJ2-5; 7 bases are shared with TRBD1. V lost 3 bases to trimming and J lost 1 base; unmatched junction nucleotides: 2. Germline CDR1 is KGHSH and CDR2 is LQKENI. CDR3 length equals 14 residues. Full variable domain (outside the CDR3, taken from reference TRBV18 and TRBJ2-5): NAGVMQNPRHLVRRRGQEARLRCSPMKGHSHVYWYRQLPEEGLKFMVYLQKENIIDESGMPKERFSAEFPKEGPSILRIQQVVRGDSAAYFCASSPAGGQETQYFGPGTRLLVL.

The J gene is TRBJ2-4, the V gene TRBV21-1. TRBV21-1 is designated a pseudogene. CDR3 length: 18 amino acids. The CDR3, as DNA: TGTGCCAGCAGCTCGCGGACGACCGGACCTATCGCCAAAAACATTCAGTACTTC. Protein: CASSSRTTGPIAKNIQYF.

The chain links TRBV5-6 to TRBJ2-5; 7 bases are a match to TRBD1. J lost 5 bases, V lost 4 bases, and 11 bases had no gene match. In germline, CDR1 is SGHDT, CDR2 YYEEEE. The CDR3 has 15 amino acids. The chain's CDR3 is CASSTPTGVRETQYF. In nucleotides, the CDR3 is TGTGCCAGCAGCACACCCACAGGGGTACGGGAGACCCAGTACTTC.

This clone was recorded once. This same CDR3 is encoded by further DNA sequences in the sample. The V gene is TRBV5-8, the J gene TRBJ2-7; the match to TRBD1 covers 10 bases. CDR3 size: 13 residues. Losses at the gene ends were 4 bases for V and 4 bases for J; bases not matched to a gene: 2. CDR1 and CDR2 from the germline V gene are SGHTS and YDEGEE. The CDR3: CASSRDRGYEQYF. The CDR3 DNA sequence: TGTGCCAGCAGCAGGGACAGGGGATACGAGCAGTACTTC.

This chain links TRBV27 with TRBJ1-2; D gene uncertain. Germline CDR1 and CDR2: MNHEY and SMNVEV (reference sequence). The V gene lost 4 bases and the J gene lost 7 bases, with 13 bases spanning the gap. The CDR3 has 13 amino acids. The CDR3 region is CASSSSPISGYTF. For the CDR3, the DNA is TGTGCCAGCAGTTCCTCCCCGATAAGTGGCTACACCTTC.

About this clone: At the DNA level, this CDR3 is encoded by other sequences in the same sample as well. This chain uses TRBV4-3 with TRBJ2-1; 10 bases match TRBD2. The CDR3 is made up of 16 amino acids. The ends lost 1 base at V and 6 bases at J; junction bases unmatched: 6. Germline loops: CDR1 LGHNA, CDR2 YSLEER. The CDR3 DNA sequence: TGCGCCAGCAGCCAAGGACTAGCGGGTGGCGGCAATGAGCAGTTCTTC. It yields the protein CASSQGLAGGGNEQFF.

This chain's CDR3 is CASSTDAWKGEKLFF. The CDR3 DNA reads as TGTGCCAGCAGCACGGACGCATGGAAGGGTGAAAAACTGTTTTTT. This sequence joins TRBV7-2 and TRBJ1-4; D not certain. CDR3 length: 15 residues. V was pared by 5 bases and J by 7 bases, with 17 bases between. Germline V gene data show CDR1 as SGHTA and CDR2 as FQGNSA.

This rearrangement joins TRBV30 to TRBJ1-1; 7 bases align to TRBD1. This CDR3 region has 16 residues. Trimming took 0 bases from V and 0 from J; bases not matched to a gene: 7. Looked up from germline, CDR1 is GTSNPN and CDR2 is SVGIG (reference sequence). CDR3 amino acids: CAWSVLGRGMNTEAFF. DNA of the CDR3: TGTGCCTGGAGTGTACTGGGCAGGGGGATGAACACTGAAGCTTTCTTT. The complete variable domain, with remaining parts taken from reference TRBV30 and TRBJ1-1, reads SQTIHQWPATLVQPVGSPLSLECTVEGTSNPNLYWYRQAAGRGLQLLFYSVGIGQISSEVPQNLSASRPQDRQFILSSKKLLLSDSGFYLCAWSVLGRGMNTEAFFGQGTRLTVV.